One sample yielded the 8 T cell receptor beta chains listed below, sequenced in a study of shared clonotypes between healthy human individuals. Sequencing used immunoSEQ multiplex PCR; TCRdb keeps in-frame clones, though not all of them. The sample has roughly 760,000 clones; less than 85% are singletons. Sequencing was done on a sample of memory CD4+ T cells sorted from blood. Subset denoted: CD45RA-negative fraction. The receptor set was obtained from a woman aged 30 to 39 in good health.

The chain employs TRBV27 and TRBJ2-3, with 8 positions matching TRBD2. V shed 6 bases, J shed 5 bases, and the junction held 4 bases outside the gene matches. This CDR3 has 13 residues. The germline gives CDR1 MNHEY, CDR2 SMNVEV (reference sequence). CDR3 region: CASRESGRDTQYF. CDR3 bases: TGTGCCAGCAGGGAAAGCGGGAGAGATACGCAGTATTTT.

The chain has TRBV14 and TRBJ2-7; no clear D. The CDR3 sequence is 16 residues long. Germline V lookup: CDR1 SGHDN, CDR2 FVKESK. With 0 bases removed from V and 4 bases from J, the gap between germline ends came to 16 bases. The CDR3 here is CASSQDRVRSSYEQYF. CDR3 DNA sequence: TGTGCCAGCAGCCAAGATAGAGTCAGGTCGTCATACGAGCAGTACTTC.

In the case of this clone: At the DNA level, this CDR3 is encoded by other sequences in the same sample as well. The chain uses TRBV29-1 and TRBJ2-7, with D tentatively TRBD1 (5 bases). The CDR3 covers 10 residues. Deletions cut 6 bases from V and 3 bases from J, with 6 bases between. Germline V gene data show CDR1 as SQVTM and CDR2 as ANQGSEA. The CDR3 DNA reads TGCAGCGTAGGGGACTACGAGCAGTACTTC. This encodes CSVGDYEQYF.

The chain carries TRBV28 and TRBJ2-1; 7 positions agree with TRBD1. Germline loops: CDR1 MDHEN, CDR2 SYDVKM. Trimming cost V 3 bases and J 2 bases; bases outside gene matches: 1. This CDR3 contains 14 residues. The CDR3 DNA sequence: TGTGCCAGCAGTTTGGGACAGACCTACAATGAGCAGTTCTTC. Translating gives CASSLGQTYNEQFF.

V usage is TRBV28 and J usage is TRBJ1-2; D call uncertain. V lost 6 bases, J lost 9 bases, and 17 bases lay in between. Germline V gives CDR1 MDHEN, CDR2 SYDVKM. CDR3 length equals 13 residues. CDR3: CASSHDRVTSYTF. Here the CDR3 DNA reads TGTGCCAGCAGCCATGATAGAGTTACGAGCTACACCTTC.

This clone was counted only a few times. The CDR3 sequence: CAISESSGARNTEAFF. The CDR3 DNA reads TGTGCCATCAGTGAGTCGAGCGGGGCACGGAACACTGAAGCTTTCTTT. V is TRBV10-3 and J is TRBJ1-1; D might be TRBD1 (5 bases). V was clipped by 0 bases and J by 1 base, with 12 bases between them. This CDR3 is built from 16 residues. Germline CDR1 is ENHRY and CDR2 is SYGVKD.

This chain joins TRBV5-1 and TRBJ2-5, with 13 bases lining up with TRBD2. The germline V gene has CDR1 SGHRS and CDR2 YFSETQ. The junction had 8 bases not matched to a gene; V was cut back by 4 bases and J by 5 bases. CDR3 length equals 16 residues. As DNA, the CDR3 is TGCGCCAGCAGCCTGGAAACTAGCGGGAGGGCGGAGACCCAGTACTTC. This encodes CASSLETSGRAETQYF.

This clone was found a few times. J is TRBJ2-7 and V is TRBV2, with 7 bases fitting TRBD1. CDR3 length: 14 amino acids. With V trimmed by 6 bases and J by 4 bases, 9 bases remained unmatched. Germline V gives CDR1 SNHLY, CDR2 FYNNEI. CDR3 sequence reads: CASSLTGLNYEQYF. DNA of the CDR3: TGTGCCAGCAGCCTGACAGGGCTCAATTACGAGCAGTACTTC.